These 21 T cell receptor beta chains share one sample of origin, sequenced in a study of glioma-infiltrating T cells. Amplification of TCR alpha and beta CDR3 regions from RNA used iRepertoire nested multiplex PCR. MiXCR, applied by TCRdb to the multiplex PCR reads, yields one record per CDR3 protein. The sample includes around 390,000 distinct CDR3 sequences, around 38% of them seen just once. The source material was glioma tissue, nonneoplastic brain tissue, or PBMCs (not recorded which). These receptor sequences come from a human donor with low-grade glioma or glioblastoma, undergoing nonglioma brain surgery, or in good health (not recorded which).

This sequence joins TRBV7-3 and TRBJ1-1; D is ambiguous. The CDR3 spans 16 residues. Per germline, CDR1 SGHTA and CDR2 FQGTGA. Trimming pared 5 bases from V and 0 bases from J, leaving 16 bases between. The CDR3 sequence: CASSLGSRGLNTEAFF. The CDR3 region has the DNA TGTGCCAGCAGCCTAGGGTCTCGGGGTTTGAACACTGAAGCTTTCTTT. The whole variable domain, filled in from reference TRBV7-3 and TRBJ1-1, reads GAGVSQTPSNKVTEKGKYVELRCDPISGHTALYWYRQSLGQGPEFLIYFQGTGAADDSGLPNDRFFAVRPEGSVSTLKIQRTERGDSAVYLCASSLGSRGLNTEAFFGQGTRLTVV.

The chain combines TRBV10-3 with TRBJ1-2; the match to TRBD1 covers 9 bases. The germline V gene has CDR1 ENHRY and CDR2 SYGVKD. The CDR3 totals 14 residues. The trim removed 3 bases at V and 7 bases at J, leaving 6 bases unmatched. The CDR3 DNA reads TGTGCCATCAGTGAAGGGGACAGGGCATCTGGCTACACCTTC. It codes for CAISEGDRASGYTF.

This clonotype was counted a few times. The CDR3 spells CASSLRGPGETQYF. The CDR3 DNA follows: TGTGCCAGCAGCTTAAGGGGTCCCGGAGAGACCCAGTACTTC. The V and J genes are TRBV7-9 and TRBJ2-5, with D maybe TRBD1 (5 bases). Trimming shortened V by 2 bases and J by 4 bases, and 11 bases separated the two germline ends. This CDR3 contains 14 residues. The germline V gene has CDR1 SEHNR and CDR2 FQNEAQ (reference sequence).

A few counts support this clonotype. The rearrangement joins TRBV28 to TRBJ1-5, with D tentatively TRBD1 (6 bases). CDR1 is MDHEN, CDR2 SYDVKM, per germline. The length of the CDR3 is 12 residues. CDR3: CATDRSNQPQHF. DNA of the CDR3: TGTGCTACGGACAGAAGCAATCAGCCCCAGCATTTT. The whole variable domain, remainder taken from reference TRBV28 and TRBJ1-5, is DVKVTQSSRYLVKRTGEKVFLECVQDMDHENMFWYRQDPGLGLRLIYFSYDVKMKEKGDIPEGYSVSREKKERFSLILESASTNQTSMYLCATDRSNQPQHFGDGTRLSIL.

This clonotype occurred a few times. The V and J genes are TRBV20-1 and TRBJ2-5, with D perhaps TRBD1 (6 bases). Looked up from germline, CDR1 is DFQATT and CDR2 is SNEGSKA (reference sequence). V lost 3 bases and J 4 bases, leaving 15 bases between the germline ends. The CDR3 runs 14 residues. The CDR3 sequence is CSASSTDSLETQYF. The CDR3 DNA follows: TGCAGTGCTAGTTCCACGGACAGCCTAGAGACCCAGTACTTC.

This clonotype was observed a handful of times. V is TRBV7-2 and J is TRBJ1-2; 10 bases are shared with TRBD1. The CDR3 is 18 residues long. J was trimmed by 6 bases and V by 5 bases; bases with no gene match: 18. Germline CDR1 SGHTA, CDR2 FQGNSA. The CDR3 protein is CASSHYRMMGQGKDGYTF. The CDR3 region has the DNA TGTGCCAGCAGCCATTATCGGATGATGGGACAGGGGAAAGATGGCTACACCTTC.

Ten or more counts support this clonotype. The V and J genes are TRBV15 and TRBJ2-3; D call uncertain. CDR3 size: 14 residues. Looked up from germline, CDR1 is LNHNV and CDR2 is YYDKDF (reference sequence). V dropped 0 bases and J dropped 1 base, with 5 bases sitting between them. The CDR3 region is CATSRDRGTDTQYF. The DNA of the CDR3 is TGTGCCACCAGCAGAGATCGGGGCACAGATACGCAGTATTTT.

The chain combines TRBV4-2 with TRBJ1-3, with a tentative D call TRBD1 (5 bases). From germline, CDR1 is LGHNA and CDR2 YNFKEQ. The CDR3 loop spans 14 amino acids. V gave up 4 bases and J gave up 2 bases, with 9 bases separating them. The CDR3 is CASSPQAPGNTIYF. The CDR3 DNA reads as TGTGCCAGCAGCCCACAGGCCCCTGGAAACACCATATATTTT.

The chain recombines TRBV20-1 with TRBJ2-1; 11 bases line up with TRBD2. The CDR3 is 19 amino acids. The V gene's germline CDR1 is DFQATT and CDR2 SNEGSKA (reference sequence). V shed 1 base and J 0 bases; nucleotides not matched to a gene: 11. The DNA for the CDR3 is TGCAGTGCTAGAGTGTCACTAGCGGGAGCCTGGAGCTCCTACAATGAGCAGTTCTTC. Translated: CSARVSLAGAWSSYNEQFF.

The V gene is TRBV29-1, the J gene TRBJ1-1; 10 nucleotides align to TRBD1. Germline CDR1 and CDR2: SQVTM and ANQGSEA. CDR3 length: 13 amino acids. V gave up 3 bases and J gave up 4 bases; unmatched junction bases: 2. CDR3 in amino acids: CSVETGGLTEAFF. The DNA for the CDR3 is TGCAGCGTTGAGACAGGGGGCCTCACTGAAGCTTTCTTT.

This clonotype was seen a few times. The V call is TRBV20-1, the J call TRBJ2-7, with 7 bases lining up with TRBD2. The CDR3 consists of 13 residues. Germline-derived CDR1 and CDR2 are DFQATT and SNEGSKA (reference sequence). Trimming at V came to 1 base and at J to 4 bases, leaving 4 bases not matched to a gene. CDR3 DNA sequence: TGCAGTGCTAGAGGCCAGGGAGGGTACGAGCAGTACTTC. Translation gives CSARGQGGYEQYF.

Ten or more counts support this clonotype. The chain's CDR3 is CASSYLNTEAFF. CDR3 sequence (DNA): TGTGCCAGCAGTTATCTGAACACTGAAGCTTTCTTT. This chain links TRBV28 with TRBJ1-1; D call uncertain. The germline V gene has CDR1 MDHEN and CDR2 SYDVKM. V was cut by 4 bases and J by 0 bases, with 3 bases left in between. CDR3 length equals 12 residues.

The chain links TRBV7-3 to TRBJ2-7; 8 nucleotides match TRBD1. The length of the CDR3 is 15 residues. Germline V lookup: CDR1 SGHTA, CDR2 FQGTGA. The trim removed 3 bases at V and 6 bases at J, leaving 10 bases unmatched. The CDR3 sequence is CASSFAGQGVSEQYF. The CDR3 coding sequence is TGTGCCAGCAGCTTCGCTGGACAGGGAGTTTCCGAGCAGTACTTC.

Here the CDR3 reads CASSLGVPSNYGYTF. CDR3 bases: TGTGCCAGCAGCTTGGGGGTCCCTTCTAACTATGGCTACACCTTC. This chain uses TRBV7-8 with TRBJ1-2, with D perhaps TRBD1 (5 bases). CDR3 length: 15 residues. Trimming took 3 bases from V and 0 from J, leaving 11 bases between them. Looked up from germline, CDR1 is SGHVS and CDR2 is FQNEAQ.

Regarding this clonotype: Compared with germline, one end of the junction differs, possibly owing to a read error. This sequence joins TRBV7-3 and TRBJ2-1; D is ambiguous. Germline assignment: CDR1 SGHTA and CDR2 FQGTGA. CDR3 length: 14 amino acids. CDR3 amino acids: CTSSLTIANNEQFF. In DNA, the CDR3 is TGTACCAGCAGCTTGACCATAGCCAACAATGAGCAGTTCTTC.

The V gene is TRBV19, the J gene TRBJ2-1, with a possible D match to TRBD1 (5 bases). Germline V gene data show CDR1 as LNHDA and CDR2 as SQIVND (reference sequence). V was cut by 1 base and J by 7 bases, with 14 bases left in between. This CDR3 spans 15 amino acids. CDR3 amino acids: CASSIGVRVVNEQFF. The CDR3 nucleotides are TGTGCCAGTAGTATAGGCGTCAGGGTGGTAAATGAGCAGTTCTTC.

The CDR3: CASSRAWTDTQYF. In nucleotides, the CDR3 is TGTGCCAGCAGCCGCGCTTGGACAGATACGCAGTATTTT. The genes are TRBV14 and TRBJ2-3, with D uncertain. Per the germline V gene, CDR1 is SGHDN and CDR2 is FVKESK. Trimming took off 4 bases at V and 3 bases at J, with 8 bases between the two ends. The CDR3 sequence is 13 residues long.

Notes on this clonotype: A junction end diverges from the germline sequence, so it may reflect a read error. Here the CDR3 DNA reads TGTGCCAGCAGCCCTTGGTCCGAGGGGCGCGGGGGGGAGCGGTTCTTC. Residues: CASSPWSEGRGGERFF. The chain carries TRBV4-2 and TRBJ2-1; 9 nucleotides agree with TRBD2. Per germline, CDR1 LGHNA and CDR2 YNFKEQ. This CDR3 is 16 amino acids long.

The chain links TRBV7-2 to TRBJ2-3, with 9 bases aligning to TRBD1. Germline V gene sequence: CDR1 SGHTA, CDR2 FQGNSA. The V and J ends lost 5 bases and 0 bases, in that order; junction bases with no gene match: 6. The CDR3 covers 16 residues. The CDR3 DNA sequence: TGTGCCAGCAGCATACACAGGGGGCAGAGCACAGATACGCAGTATTTT. It encodes CASSIHRGQSTDTQYF.

This rearrangement joins TRBV28 to TRBJ1-2; D possibly corresponds to TRBD1 (6 bases). The CDR3 loop spans 15 amino acids. With 6 bases removed from V and 0 bases from J, the gap between germline ends came to 14 bases. Germline V gene sequence: CDR1 MDHEN, CDR2 SYDVKM. The CDR3: CASSLGTRANYGYTF. CDR3 nucleotides: TGTGCCAGCAGCCTAGGGACAAGAGCTAACTATGGCTACACCTTC.

This clonotype was counted a few times. This chain connects TRBV7-3 to TRBJ2-7; D may correspond to TRBD1 or TRBD2 (5 bases each). Germline CDR1 is SGHTA and CDR2 is FQGTGA. The CDR3 extends over 14 amino acids. V lost 7 bases to trimming and J lost 12 bases, with 25 bases between them. This chain's CDR3 is CASTLPRDPHRRYF. DNA for the CDR3: TGTGCCAGCACCCTCCCTCGGGACCCACACAGACGGTACTTC.